Listed below are T cell receptor beta chains from one sample, sequenced in a study of radiation and T cells in renal cell carcinoma. Produced via immunoSEQ multiplex PCR; TCRdb's table is partial and in-frame only. The sample has tens of thousands of clones, around 77% seen once; the top ten hold roughly 7.4%. Specimen: blood, collected from a patient whose treatment included radiotherapy and nephrectomy. The receptor source for this set is a man aged 55 to 70 with renal cell carcinoma. Each CDR3 is given with its conserved first and last residue. Each record gives: V gene, clone size, J gene, D gene, CDR3 protein, CDR3 DNA. A D gene is named only where the DNA matches it firmly. Clone sizes are given selectively: once, few, many, or a class where the clone is expanded.

V gene: TRBV6-1; clone size: NA; J gene: TRBJ1-5; D gene: NA; CDR3 protein: CASSHRIPSNQPQHF; CDR3 DNA: TGTGCCAGCAGTCATCGCATTCCCAGCAATCAGCCCCAGCATTTT
V gene: TRBV19; clone size: NA; J gene: TRBJ1-1; D gene: TRBD1; CDR3 protein: CASTWSGQGVTEAFF; CDR3 DNA: TGTGCCAGTACCTGGTCTGGGCAGGGGGTCACTGAAGCTTTCTTT
V gene: TRBV5-1; clone size: NA; J gene: TRBJ1-1; D gene: NA; CDR3 protein: CASSLIVGENTEAFF; CDR3 DNA: TGCGCCAGCAGCTTGATTGTAGGAGAGAACACTGAAGCTTTCTTT
V gene: TRBV29-1; clone size: once; J gene: TRBJ1-1; D gene: NA; CDR3 protein: CSSSQGSNTEAFF; CDR3 DNA: TGCAGTTCTTCCCAGGGGTCGAACACTGAAGCTTTCTTT
V gene: TRBV19; clone size: NA; J gene: TRBJ2-1; D gene: TRBD1; CDR3 protein: CASSIPIGTGSYNEQFF; CDR3 DNA: TGTGCCAGTAGTATCCCGATAGGGACAGGGAGCTACAATGAGCAGTTCTTC
V gene: TRBV19; clone size: NA; J gene: TRBJ1-2; D gene: NA; CDR3 protein: CASSTGVVTGYTF; CDR3 DNA: TGTGCCAGTAGTACAGGGGTAGTTACTGGCTACACCTTC
V gene: TRBV5-1; clone size: NA; J gene: TRBJ1-2; D gene: NA; CDR3 protein: CASSLVSGGSNYGYTF; CDR3 DNA: TGCGCCAGCAGCTTGGTTAGTGGGGGGTCTAACTATGGCTACACCTTC
V gene: TRBV5-1; clone size: few; J gene: TRBJ2-3; D gene: TRBD1; CDR3 protein: CASSRGQGGTDTQYF; CDR3 DNA: TGCGCCAGCAGCCGGGGACAGGGAGGCACAGATACGCAGTATTTT
V gene: TRBV20-1; clone size: NA; J gene: TRBJ2-1; D gene: NA; CDR3 protein: CSIQEYNEQFF; CDR3 DNA: TGCAGTATTCAGGAGTACAATGAGCAGTTCTTC
V gene: TRBV11-2; clone size: NA; J gene: TRBJ2-1; D gene: TRBD2; CDR3 protein: CASSFVLGLAGVNEQFF; CDR3 DNA: TGTGCCAGCAGCTTCGTTCTTGGACTAGCGGGGGTAAATGAGCAGTTCTTC
V gene: TRBV19; clone size: NA; J gene: TRBJ1-2; D gene: NA; CDR3 protein: CASSIEGVGYTF; CDR3 DNA: TGTGCCAGTAGTATAGAGGGGGTCGGCTACACCTTC